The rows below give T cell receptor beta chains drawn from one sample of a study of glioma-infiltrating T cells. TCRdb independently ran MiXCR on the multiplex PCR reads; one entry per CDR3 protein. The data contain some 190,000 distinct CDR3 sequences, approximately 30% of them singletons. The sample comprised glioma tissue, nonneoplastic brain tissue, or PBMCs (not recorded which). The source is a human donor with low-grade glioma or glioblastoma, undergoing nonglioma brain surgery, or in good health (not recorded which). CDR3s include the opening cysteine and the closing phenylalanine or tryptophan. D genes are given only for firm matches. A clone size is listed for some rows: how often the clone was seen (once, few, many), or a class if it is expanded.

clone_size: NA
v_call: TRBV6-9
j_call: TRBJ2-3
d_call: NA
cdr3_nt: TGTGCCAGCAGTTTAAGCTGGAGCGGTAGCACAGATACTCAGTATTTT
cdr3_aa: CASSLSWSGSTDTQYF

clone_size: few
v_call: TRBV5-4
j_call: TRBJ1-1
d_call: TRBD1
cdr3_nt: TGTGCCAGCAGCTTGCAGGGGGTGAACACTGAAGCTTTCTTT
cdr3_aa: CASSLQGVNTEAFF

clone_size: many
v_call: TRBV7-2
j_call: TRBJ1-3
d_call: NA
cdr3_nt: TGTGCCAGCAGCTTAAGCGGGGCGAAGGACACCATATATTTT
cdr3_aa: CASSLSGAKDTIYF

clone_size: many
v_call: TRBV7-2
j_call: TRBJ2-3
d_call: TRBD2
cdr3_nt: TGTGCCAGCAGCCTCCGGACTAGCGACGCAGATACGCAGTATTTT
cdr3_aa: CASSLRTSDADTQYF

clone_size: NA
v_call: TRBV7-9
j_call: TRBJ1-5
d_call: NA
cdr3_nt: TGTGCCAGCAGCTTAGGGCAGGGGTTGGATCAGCCCCAGCATTTT
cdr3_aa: CASSLGQGLDQPQHF

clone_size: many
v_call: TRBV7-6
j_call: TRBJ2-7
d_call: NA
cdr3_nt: TGTGCCAGCAGCTTAGTCCGCCGTGGGTACGAGCAGTACTTC
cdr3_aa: CASSLVRRGYEQYF

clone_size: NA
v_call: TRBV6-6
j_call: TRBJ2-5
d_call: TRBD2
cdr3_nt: TGTGCCAGCAGTTACCCTCTAGGACTAGCGGGAGGAGAGACCCGGTACTTC
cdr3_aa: CASSYPLGLAGGETRYF

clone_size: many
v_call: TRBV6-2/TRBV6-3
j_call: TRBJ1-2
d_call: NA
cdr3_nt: TGTGCCAGCAGCCCTTTCGTAGGAAGTAACTATGGCTACACCTTC
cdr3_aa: CASSPFVGSNYGYTF

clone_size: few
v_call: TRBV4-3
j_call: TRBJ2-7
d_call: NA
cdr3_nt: TGCGCCAGCAGCCAAGATCTGGGGCTAGCGACCTACGAGCAGTACTTC
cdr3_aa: CASSQDLGLATYEQYF

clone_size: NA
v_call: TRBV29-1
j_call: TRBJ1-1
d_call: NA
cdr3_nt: TGCAGCGTTGAAGAAGGAGCAGGGGACACTGAAGCTTTCTTT
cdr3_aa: CSVEEGAGDTEAFF

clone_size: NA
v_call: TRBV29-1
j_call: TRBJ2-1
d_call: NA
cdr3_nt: TGCAGCGTTGTTTCCTACAATGAGCAGTTCTTC
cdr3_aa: CSVVSYNEQFF

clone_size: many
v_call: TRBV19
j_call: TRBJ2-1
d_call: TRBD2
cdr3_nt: TGTGCCAGTAGTATAAAGCCATCCCCCCGACTAGCTCTATACAATGAGCAGTTCTTC
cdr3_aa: CASSIKPSPRLALYNEQFF

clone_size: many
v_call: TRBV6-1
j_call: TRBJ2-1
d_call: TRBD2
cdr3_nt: TGTGCCAGCAGTCCCTCCGGCGGGAGAGAATACAATGAGCAGTTCTTC
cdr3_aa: CASSPSGGREYNEQFF

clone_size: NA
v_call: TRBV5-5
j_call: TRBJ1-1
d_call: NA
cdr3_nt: TGTGCCAGCAGCTTGTGGGGGTCGAACACTGAAGCTTTCTTT
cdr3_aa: CASSLWGSNTEAFF

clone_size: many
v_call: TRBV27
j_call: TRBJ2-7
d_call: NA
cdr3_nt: TGTGCCAGCAGTTTAGTCGCCAACTCCTACGAGCAGTACTTC
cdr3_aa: CASSLVANSYEQYF

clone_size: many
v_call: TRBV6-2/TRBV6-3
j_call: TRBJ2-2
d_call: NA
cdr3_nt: TGTGCCATCTACCGATTCGGCGGGGAGCTGTTTTTT
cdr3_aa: CAIYRFGGELFF

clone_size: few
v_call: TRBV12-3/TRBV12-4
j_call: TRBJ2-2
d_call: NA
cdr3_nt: TGTGCCAGCAGTTTTCTCGGGTACGGGGAGCTGTTTTTT
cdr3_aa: CASSFLGYGELFF

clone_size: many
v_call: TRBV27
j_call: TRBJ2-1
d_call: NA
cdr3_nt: TGTGCCAGCAGTTCACAGGCCGGGGATGAGCAGTTCTTC
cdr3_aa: CASSSQAGDEQFF

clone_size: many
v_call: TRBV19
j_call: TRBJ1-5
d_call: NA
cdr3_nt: TGTGCCAGTAGTGCAAACGGCGATCAGCCCCAGCATTTT
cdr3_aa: CASSANGDQPQHF

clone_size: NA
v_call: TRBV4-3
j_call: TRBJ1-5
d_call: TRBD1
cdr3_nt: TGCGCCAGCAGCTCAGGACAGGGTGGGTTGCCCCAGCATTTT
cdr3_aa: CASSSGQGGLPQHF

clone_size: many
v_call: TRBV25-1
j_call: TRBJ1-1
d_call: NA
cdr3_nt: TGTGCCAGCAGTCAGACCAGGAACACTGAAGCTTTCTTT
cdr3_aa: CASSQTRNTEAFF

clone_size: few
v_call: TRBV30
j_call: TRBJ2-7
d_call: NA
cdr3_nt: TGTGCCTGGAGTGGGGAGTCCTACGAGCAGTACTTC
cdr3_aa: CAWSGESYEQYF

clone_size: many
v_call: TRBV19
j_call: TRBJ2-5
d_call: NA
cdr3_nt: TGTGCCAGTAGTATCGCGGAGACCCAGTACTTC
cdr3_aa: CASSIAETQYF

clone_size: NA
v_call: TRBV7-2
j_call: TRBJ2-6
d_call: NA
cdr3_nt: TGTGCCAGCAGCTTAGCGCCAGGGATGTCGGGGGCCAACGTCCTGACTTTC
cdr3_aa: CASSLAPGMSGANVLTF

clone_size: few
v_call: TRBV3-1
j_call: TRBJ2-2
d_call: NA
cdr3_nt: TGTGCCAGCAGCCTAAGGACGGGAACCGGGGAGTTGTTTTTT
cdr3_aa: CASSLRTGTGELFF

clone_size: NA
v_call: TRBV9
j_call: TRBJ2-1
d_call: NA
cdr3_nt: TGTGCCAGCAGCTTAGGGGGGGTAGAGTACAATGAGCAGTTCTTC
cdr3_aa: CASSLGGVEYNEQFF

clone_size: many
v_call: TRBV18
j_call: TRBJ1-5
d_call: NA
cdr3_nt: TGTGCCAGCTCACCGGGACCTGGGCACCAGCATTTT
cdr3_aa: CASSPGPGHQHF

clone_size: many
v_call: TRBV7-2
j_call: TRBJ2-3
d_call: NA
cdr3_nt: TGTGCCAGCAGCCTAGGACTCGTTGGCACAGATACGCAGTATTTT
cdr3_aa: CASSLGLVGTDTQYF

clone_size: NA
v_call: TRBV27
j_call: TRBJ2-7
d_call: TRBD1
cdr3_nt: TGTGCCAGCAGTACCGACAGGGGTACATACGAGCAGTACTTC
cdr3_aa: CASSTDRGTYEQYF

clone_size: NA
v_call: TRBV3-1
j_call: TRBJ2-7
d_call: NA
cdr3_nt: TGTGCCAGCAGCCAAGGTCAGTCGGTCCCCTACGAGCAGTACTTC
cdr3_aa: CASSQGQSVPYEQYF

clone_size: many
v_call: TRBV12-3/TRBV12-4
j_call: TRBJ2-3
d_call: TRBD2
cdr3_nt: TGTGCCAGCCTCCGGACTAGCGGAGCCACAGATACGCAGTATTTT
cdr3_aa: CASLRTSGATDTQYF

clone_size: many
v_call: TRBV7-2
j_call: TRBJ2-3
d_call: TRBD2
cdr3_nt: TGTGCCAGTGGGGGACTAGCGGACACAGATACGCAGTATTTT
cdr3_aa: CASGGLADTDTQYF

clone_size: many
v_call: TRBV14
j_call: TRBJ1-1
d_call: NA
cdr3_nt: TGTGCCAGCAGCCAACAGTTAGTGAACACTGAAGCTTTCTTT
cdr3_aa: CASSQQLVNTEAFF

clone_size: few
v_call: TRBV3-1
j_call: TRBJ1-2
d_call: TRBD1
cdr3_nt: TGTGCCAGCAGCAAAACCAGGGACAGCTCCTATGGCTACACCTTC
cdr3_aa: CASSKTRDSSYGYTF

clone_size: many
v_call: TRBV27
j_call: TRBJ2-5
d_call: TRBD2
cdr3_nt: TGTGCCAGCAGTCCGCGGACTAGCGGGAGGTGGGCCCAGTACTTC
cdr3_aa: CASSPRTSGRWAQYF

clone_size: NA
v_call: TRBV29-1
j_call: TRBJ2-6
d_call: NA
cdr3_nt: TGCAGCGTTGCGGCAGGGAGGACTGGGGCCAACGTCCTGACTTTC
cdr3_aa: CSVAAGRTGANVLTF

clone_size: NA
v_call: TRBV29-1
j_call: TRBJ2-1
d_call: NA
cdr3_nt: TGCAGCGTTGAAGGCCCCCGGGGGTATGAGCAGTTCTTC
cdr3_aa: CSVEGPRGYEQFF

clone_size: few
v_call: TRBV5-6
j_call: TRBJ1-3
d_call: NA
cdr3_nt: TGTGCCAGCAGCTTGGAGTACGGGGGTGGAAACACCATATATTTT
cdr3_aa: CASSLEYGGGNTIYF

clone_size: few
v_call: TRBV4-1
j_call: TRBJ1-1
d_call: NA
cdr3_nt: TGCGCCAGCAGCTATCGGGCACAGAATCCTGAAGCTTTCTTT
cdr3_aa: CASSYRAQNPEAFF

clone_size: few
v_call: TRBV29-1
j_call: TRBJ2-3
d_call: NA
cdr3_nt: TGCAGCGCCGCGGGACTCTCGAGCTCCACAGATACGCAGTATTTT
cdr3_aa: CSAAGLSSSTDTQYF

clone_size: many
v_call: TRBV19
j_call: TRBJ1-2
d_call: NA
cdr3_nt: TGTGCCAGTAGTAAGAACCCAAGGAACTATGGCTACACCTTC
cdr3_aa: CASSKNPRNYGYTF

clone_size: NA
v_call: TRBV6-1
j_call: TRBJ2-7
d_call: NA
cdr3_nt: TGTGCCAGCAGTGAAGCTGGGTGGGGGAACACCTATAAGGAGCAGTACTTC
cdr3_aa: CASSEAGWGNTYKEQYF

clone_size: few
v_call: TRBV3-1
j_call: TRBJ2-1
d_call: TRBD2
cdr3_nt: TGTGCCAGCAGCCAGGCTAGCGGGGGGCTCGGTACGCAGTTCTTC
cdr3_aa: CASSQASGGLGTQFF

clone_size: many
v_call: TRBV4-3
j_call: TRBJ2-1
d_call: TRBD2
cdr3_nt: TGCGCCAGCAGCCAAGGGTCTAGCGGGAGTCATGAGCAGTTCTTC
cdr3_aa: CASSQGSSGSHEQFF

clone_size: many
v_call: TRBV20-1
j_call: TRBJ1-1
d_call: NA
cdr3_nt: TGCAGTGAATGGAGGGAGAACACTGAAGCTTTCTTT
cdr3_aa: CSEWRENTEAFF

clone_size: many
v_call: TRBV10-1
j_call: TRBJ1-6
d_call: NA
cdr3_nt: TGCGCCACGTCCTATAATTCACCCCTCCACTTT
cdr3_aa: CATSYNSPLHF

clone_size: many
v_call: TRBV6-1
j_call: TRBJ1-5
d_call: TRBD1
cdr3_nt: TGTGCCAGCAGAGGACAGGGGCAGCAGCCCCAGCATTTT
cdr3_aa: CASRGQGQQPQHF

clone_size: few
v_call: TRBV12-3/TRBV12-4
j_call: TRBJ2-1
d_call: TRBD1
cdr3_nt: TGTGCCAGCAGTTTAGGGAGGACAGGTAACAATGAGCAGTTCTTC
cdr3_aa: CASSLGRTGNNEQFF